Listed here are 19 T cell receptor beta chains from one sample, sequenced in a study of vaccination and CD4 T cells after COVID-19. The Oncomine TCR Beta short-read assay was applied to DNA of cultured CD4+ T cells. Each CDR3 protein gets one entry after TCRdb re-called the PCR reads with MiXCR. Here the sample spans around 5,700 distinct CDR3 sequences, 25% to 30% being singletons. These receptors have no identified antigens. Treatment meaning: approximately 10-day PBMC culture with coronavirus spike peptide pools or control peptides (ViraFEST assay). Samples of CD4+ T cells were obtained from the unexposed donor before the COVID-19 pandemic (2011-2018). Input material: CD4+ T cells from blood, cultured in vitro. These receptors all come from a human donor in good health.

The V and J genes are TRBV5-1 and TRBJ2-2; 9 nucleotides match TRBD1. The germline CDR1 and CDR2 sequences are SGHRS and YFSETQ. This CDR3 contains 15 residues. Trimming cost V 4 bases and J 4 bases; bases outside gene matches: 5. CDR3 region: CASSPDRGGTGELFF. CDR3 sequence (DNA): TGCGCCAGCAGCCCGGACAGGGGCGGCACCGGGGAGCTGTTTTTT.

This chain uses TRBV11-2 with TRBJ1-2, with 11 bases aligning to TRBD1. The junction had 8 bases not matched to a gene; V was cut back by 8 bases and J by 3 bases. This CDR3 spans 15 amino acids. The germline V gene encodes CDR1 SGHAT and CDR2 FQNNGV. The CDR3, as DNA: TGTGCCAGCGGCCCGGGACAGGGGGTAGACTATGGCTACACCTTC. Encoded protein: CASGPGQGVDYGYTF. Drawing the rest from reference TRBV11-2 and TRBJ1-2, the complete variable domain is EAGVAQSPRYKIIEKRQSVAFWCNPISGHATLYWYQQILGQGPKLLIQFQNNGVVDDSQLPKDRFSAERLKGVDSTLKIQPAKLEDSAVYLCASGPGQGVDYGYTFGSGTRLTVV.

This rearrangement joins TRBV6-5 to TRBJ1-2; possibly TRBD1 for D (5 bases). Germline-derived CDR1 and CDR2 are MNHEY and SVGAGI. This CDR3 comprises 16 residues. Trimming left V 0 bases short and J 7 bases short, with 18 bases between. Here the CDR3 reads CASSYSRTGTPGGYTF. The CDR3 bases are TGTGCCAGCAGTTACTCCCGAACGGGGACTCCCGGTGGCTACACCTTC.

A few counts support this clonotype. The rearrangement links TRBV10-3 to TRBJ1-1; TRBD1 is a possible D gene (5 bases). This CDR3 contains 13 residues. Between the trimmed V and J ends, which lost 8 bases and 4 bases, there was a span of 14 bases. Per the germline V gene, CDR1 is ENHRY and CDR2 is SYGVKD. The CDR3 spells CAISREEATEAFF. The CDR3 region has the DNA TGTGCCATCTCCAGGGAGGAGGCCACTGAAGCTTTCTTT.

This clonotype came up a few times. The V and J genes are TRBV6-1 and TRBJ1-2, with D unresolved. Germline values: CDR1 MNHNS, CDR2 SASEGT. The V gene lost 6 bases and the J gene lost 1 base, with 9 bases spanning the gap. The CDR3 extends over 13 amino acids. In DNA, the CDR3 is TGTGCCAGCAGCATAGATCTTAACTATGGCTACACCTTC. Translated: CASSIDLNYGYTF.

V is TRBV5-4 and J is TRBJ1-6, with D possibly being TRBD1 (6 bases). Between the trimmed V and J ends, which lost 5 bases and 5 bases, there was a span of 14 bases. This CDR3 is built from 15 residues. Germline-derived CDR1 and CDR2 are SGHNT and YYREEE (reference sequence). CDR3 protein: CASRQTGGDNSPLHF. CDR3 nucleotides: TGTGCCAGCAGGCAGACAGGCGGTGATAATTCACCCCTCCACTTT.

As concerns this clonotype: A read error may be the cause here, since a much bigger clone is one base away. This chain joins TRBV7-9 and TRBJ1-2, with unresolved D. Per the germline V gene, CDR1 is SEHNR and CDR2 is FQNEAQ (reference sequence). Between the trimmed V and J ends, which lost 6 bases and 3 bases, there was a span of 5 bases. CDR3 size: 11 residues. CDR3 in amino acids: CASSTDYGYTF. The CDR3 DNA sequence: TGTGCCAGCAGTACGGACTATGGCTACACCTTC.

This clonotype was counted between two and nine times. The rearrangement uses TRBV6-5 and TRBJ2-5, with D perhaps TRBD1 (5 bases). The CDR3 is 15 residues long. Germline lookup yields CDR1 MNHEY and CDR2 SVGAGI. The V end was cut by 2 bases, the J end by 4 bases, with 14 bases between. The CDR3 sequence: CASSYGAGKGETQYF. The CDR3 DNA sequence: TGTGCCAGCAGTTACGGGGCAGGGAAGGGAGAGACCCAGTACTTC.

This sequence joins TRBV7-2 and TRBJ1-1; D ambiguous. V lost 5 bases to trimming and J lost 7 bases, with 11 bases between them. This CDR3 region has 12 residues. The V gene's germline CDR1 is SGHTA and CDR2 FQGNSA. CDR3 sequence: CASSLRLNEAFF. Here the CDR3 DNA reads TGTGCCAGCAGCCTCAGACTCAATGAAGCTTTCTTT.

The V call is TRBV29-1, the J call TRBJ1-2, with TRBD1 matching over 9 bases. CDR3 size: 15 residues. CDR1 and CDR2 (germline): SQVTM, ANQGSEA. J was trimmed by 3 bases and V by 4 bases; bases with no gene match: 9. The DNA of the CDR3 is TGCAGCGTTGGGGGGACAGGGTTAATTGACTATGGCTACACCTTC. The encoded protein is CSVGGTGLIDYGYTF.

V is TRBV7-2 and J is TRBJ2-2, with 10 nucleotides matching TRBD2. V gave up 6 bases and J gave up 9 bases; unmatched junction bases: 7. Per germline, CDR1 SGHTA and CDR2 FQGNSA. The CDR3 runs 14 residues. The CDR3 region has the DNA TGTGCCAGCAGTTCTCAAGCGGGGGGGAGGGAGCTGTTTTTT. Its protein is CASSSQAGGRELFF.

This CDR3 is CASSLVAASGYGYTF. The CDR3 coding sequence is TGTGCCAGCAGCTTGGTAGCAGCCTCGGGGTATGGCTACACCTTC. This sequence joins TRBV5-6 and TRBJ1-2; D gene uncertain. Trimming cost V 0 bases and J 5 bases, with 14 bases left between them. The CDR3 consists of 15 residues. Germline lookup yields CDR1 SGHDT and CDR2 YYEEEE. The full variable domain, in which reference TRBV5-6 and TRBJ1-2 provide the parts outside the CDR3, is DAGVTQSPTHLIKTRGQQVTLRCSPKSGHDTVSWYQQALGQGPQFIFQYYEEEERQRGNFPDRFSGHQFPNYSSELNVNALLLGDSALYLCASSLVAASGYGYTFGSGTRLTVV.

A few counts support this clonotype. V and J are TRBV6-1 and TRBJ2-5, with 8 bases matching TRBD2. Germline CDR1 reads MNHNS; CDR2 reads SASEGT. Losses at the gene ends were 2 bases for V and 5 bases for J; bases not matched to a gene: 7. This CDR3 spans 15 amino acids. The CDR3: CASSETSGGGETQYF. DNA of the CDR3: TGTGCCAGCAGTGAAACCAGCGGGGGTGGGGAGACCCAGTACTTC.

This rearrangement joins TRBV6-5 to TRBJ2-5, with D maybe TRBD2 (6 bases). Germline CDR1 is MNHEY and CDR2 is SVGAGI. V lost 0 bases and J 2 bases, leaving 16 bases between the germline ends. The CDR3 runs to 17 residues. The CDR3 coding sequence is TGTGCCAGCAGTTACTCGTCGGGCCTTGGAGGGCAAGAGACCCAGTACTTC. Its translation is CASSYSSGLGGQETQYF.

The gene calls are TRBV6-5 and TRBJ1-5, with 8 bases fitting TRBD1. V lost 2 bases and J lost 2; bases outside the gene matches: 5. Germline assignment: CDR1 MNHEY and CDR2 SVGAGI. The CDR3 length is 16 residues. The CDR3 here is CASSYTRGPGNQPQHF. For the CDR3, the DNA is TGTGCCAGCAGTTACACCAGGGGGCCTGGCAATCAGCCCCAGCATTTT.

The rearrangement uses TRBV19 and TRBJ2-7, with D maybe TRBD1 (5 bases). Trimming left V 5 bases short and J 6 bases short, with 17 bases between. The CDR3 is made up of 14 amino acids. The germline CDR1 and CDR2 sequences are LNHDA and SQIVND (reference sequence). The CDR3 protein is CASSSVSGMGEQYF. In nucleotides, the CDR3 is TGTGCCAGTAGTTCCGTTTCAGGGATGGGCGAGCAGTACTTC. Full variable domain (missing parts from reference TRBV19 and TRBJ2-7): DGGITQSPKYLFRKEGQNVTLSCEQNLNHDAMYWYRQDPGQGLRLIYYSQIVNDFQKGDIAEGYSVSREKKESFPLTVTSAQKNPTAFYLCASSSVSGMGEQYFGPGTRLTVT.

The rearrangement links TRBV5-6 to TRBJ2-3; the D is unclear. Germline V gives CDR1 SGHDT, CDR2 YYEEEE. The CDR3 consists of 12 residues. V lost 2 bases to trimming and J lost 1 base, with 2 bases between them. The CDR3 DNA sequence: TGTGCCAGCAGCTTTGGCACAGATACGCAGTATTTT. It specifies CASSFGTDTQYF.

The V gene is TRBV2, the J gene TRBJ2-5, with 15 bases identical to TRBD2. The CDR3 covers 15 residues. Germline CDR1 SNHLY, CDR2 FYNNEI. V gave up 7 bases and J gave up 4 bases; unmatched junction bases: 4. The CDR3 loop is CASTGLAGGSETQYF. The CDR3 region has the DNA TGTGCCAGCACGGGACTAGCGGGGGGTTCAGAGACCCAGTACTTC.

The chain is built from TRBV5-6 and TRBJ1-2; 11 bases align to TRBD1. J was trimmed by 7 bases and V by 0 bases; bases with no gene match: 2. Per germline, CDR1 SGHDT and CDR2 YYEEEE. This CDR3 comprises 14 residues. The CDR3 loop reads CASSLGDRGFGYTF. The CDR3 region has the DNA TGTGCCAGCAGCTTGGGGGACAGGGGGTTTGGCTACACCTTC.